Described below is a single T cell receptor (beta chain) sequence and its context. This clone has just one count. This clone's antigen is unknown. No base-level quality is on record; no much larger clone is a single base apart. Dicing about 19-50 mg of tumor tissue typically gave a DNA yield of more than 3 ug. The study profiled bulk TCR beta-chain repertoires in matched peripheral blood, tumor and adjacent normal breast tissue taken from approximately 15 patients with early-stage breast cancer. After resection, visually identified tumor tissue was excised and placed in prechilled RNAlater. A TissueLyser II was used to homogenize diced tumor tissue (about 19-50 mg) in RLTplus buffer containing beta-mercaptoethanol and antifoaming agent. Genomic DNA was extracted with the Qiagen AllPrep DNA/RNA Mini kit. The data originate from a study of early stage breast cancer tumors (dated by TCRdb to 2016 to 2017). General notes on the study: Of the roughly 15 invasive breast tumors, approximately 11 were found to be estrogen receptor-positive, progesterone receptor-positive and HER2-negative. About 70% of the 12 ER+/PR+/HER2- tumors were invasive ductal carcinomas, while the other four were invasive lobular carcinomas. The samples as a whole yielded some 2,700,000 detected templates, corresponding to about 1.1 million unique clonotypes. On average, each sample got 9 to 10-fold read coverage. What the authors observed across the whole study: Repertoires from blood and normal breast were more alike than repertoires from blood and tumor, and in about 85% of the 16 patients, comparing each tissue with blood separated tumor from normal. Analysis by tumor subtype was prevented by the small cohort size. Compared with adjacent normal breast tissue, tumors had about 2.6-fold higher T cell density and higher clonality. Enriched TCRB sequences shared across patients were found to be mostly commonly generated sequences that were unlikely to play an important role in the tumor microenvironment. Bulk genomic DNA sequencing of unsorted cells missed chain pairing and functional markers such as CD4, CD8 and FOXP3.

Each sample was amplified as two independent genomic DNA replicates: approximately 0.5 ug for blood and 1.5 ug for tumor or normal breast. TCRB sequencing of genomic DNA was carried out with the ImmunoSeq Intro kit according to the manufacturer's instructions. For absolute quantification, the approximately 30-cycle multiplex PCR included proprietary primers along with spike-in control sequences. Single-end 150-bp reads were used to sequence an 87-bp fragment spanning the CDR3 and the flanking V and J genes. Each lane of an Illumina MiSeq using version 3.0 chemistry carried seven multiplexed samples, with two replicates per sample. As for the authors' bioinformatics: Raw data were processed with the vendor's proprietary pipeline, and both replicates were merged into a single result per sample. To define clonotypes, the study grouped productive rearrangements that shared the V-gene family, CDR3 amino acid sequence and J-gene segment. To compute clonality, the normalized Shannon entropy (Pielou evenness) of TCRB abundances was subtracted from 1. To estimate T cell density, the total number of templates was divided by the input cell count, which was inferred from how much DNA went in. Total repertoire diversity and clonality were estimated with Recon using default parameters. A clonotype was considered tumor-enriched if its abundance in tumor exceeded 0.1% and was at least 32-fold higher than its abundance in normal breast. As stored in TCRdb, this immuneACCESS dataset retains in-frame rearrangements with V and J assigned. A fraction of the clones does not appear; measured against another copy, unresolved V genes explain less than half of the discrepancy, and the remainder lacks a known reason. V and J calls and clone size are those listed in that table; D and trimming were worked out from the DNA. Present in this sample are about 5,400 clones, around 68% of which were seen just once. Roughly 9.6% of the sample is held by the ten biggest clonotypes.

From the germline V gene, CDR1 is SGHVS and CDR2 is FNYEAQ. Deletion took 5 bases off V and 4 bases off J, with a span of 8 bases between the germline ends. The CDR3 contains 13 residues, cysteine and phenylalanine counted. CDR3 DNA only is kept here, 39 bases in frame from base 1. The specimen was breast tumor tissue. This sequence uses TRBV7-6 and TRBJ1-4; the D gene cannot be resolved reliably. The receptor was isolated from a person between 60 and 70 years old with breast cancer. The DNA reads as follows: TGTGCCAGCAGCCCCGGGATTAATGAAAAACTGTTTTTT. It is translated as CASSPGINEKLFF.